The 12 T cell receptor beta chains listed next were all sequenced from one sample in a study of cytomegalovirus exposure and HLA in healthy donors. Researchers ran the PCR with 60 Vbeta and 13 Jbeta primers. The method was immunoSEQ multiplex PCR; TCRdb's version includes in-frame clones alone and lacks a portion of them. The sample lists tens of thousands of clones; 76% were seen once. Sequencing was performed on PBMCs. The origin of the receptors is a male donor in good health and CMV-seronegative.

V and J are TRBV5-4 and TRBJ2-1; a weak D match, TRBD1 (6 bases). This CDR3 has 16 amino acids. V was clipped by 3 bases and J by 3 bases, with 16 bases between them. Germline-derived CDR1 and CDR2 are SGHNT and YYREEE (reference sequence). CDR3 residues: CASSSRTASIYNEQFF. The DNA of the CDR3 is TGTGCCAGCAGCTCAAGGACAGCTTCAATCTACAATGAGCAGTTCTTC.

The V and J genes are TRBV4-3 and TRBJ2-1, with TRBD2 identical over 7 bases. Unmatched junction bases numbered 8, after V lost 0 bases and J lost 6 bases. Germline V CDR1 and CDR2: LGHNA, YSLEER. CDR3 size: 16 residues. As DNA, the CDR3 is TGCGCCAGCAGCCAAGACGGGGGAGGGCCGTCCAATGAGCAGTTCTTC. Translated: CASSQDGGGPSNEQFF.

V gene TRBV18 combines with J gene TRBJ1-1, with D hard to call. The length of the CDR3 is 14 residues. With 2 bases removed from V and 5 bases from J, the gap between germline ends came to 12 bases. Germline CDR1 reads KGHSH; CDR2 reads LQKENI. This chain's CDR3 is CASSPGVGGTEAFF. CDR3 DNA sequence: TGTGCCAGCTCACCAGGAGTCGGAGGAACTGAAGCTTTCTTT.

The chain uses TRBV16 and TRBJ1-4; maybe TRBD1 (5 bases). The germline V gene has CDR1 KGHSY and CDR2 FQNENV. Trimming took off 6 bases at V and 6 bases at J, with 8 bases between the two ends. This CDR3 contains 12 residues. The CDR3 protein is CASSQGDEKLFF. Written as DNA, the CDR3 is TGTGCCAGCAGTCAGGGTGATGAAAAACTGTTTTTT.

The J gene is TRBJ2-3, the V gene TRBV7-2, with TRBD2 identical over 9 bases. V lost 1 base to trimming and J lost 4 bases; unmatched junction nucleotides: 6. The length of the CDR3 is 16 residues. Germline CDR1 and CDR2: SGHTA and FQGNSA. The CDR3 region has the DNA TGTGCCAGCAGCTTAGATCCCCTAGCGGGGTCAGATACGCAGTATTTT. Translating it yields CASSLDPLAGSDTQYF.

There are a few counts of this clone. CDR3 protein: CASSLNLGGYGYTF. CDR3 in DNA: TGTGCCAGCAGCTTGAATCTAGGGGGCTATGGCTACACCTTC. V usage is TRBV5-6 and J usage is TRBJ1-2; D perhaps matches TRBD1 (6 bases). Germline V gene sequence: CDR1 SGHDT, CDR2 YYEEEE. CDR3 size: 14 residues. Trimming shortened V by 1 base and J by 4 bases, and 11 bases separated the two germline ends.

In its sample, this clone was seen once. This sequence joins TRBV7-6 and TRBJ2-5, with D perhaps matching TRBD1 (6 bases). CDR1 SGHVS and CDR2 FNYEAQ come from the germline V gene. The CDR3 is 14 residues long. Trimming cost V 3 bases and J 4 bases, with 12 bases left between them. In nucleotides, the CDR3 is TGTGCCAGCAGCTTGCAGGGGCAGGGAGAGACCCAGTACTTC. This gives the protein CASSLQGQGETQYF.

The chain uses TRBV7-8 and TRBJ1-1, with 9 bases fitting TRBD1. The CDR3 covers 19 residues. The V gene's germline CDR1 is SGHVS and CDR2 FQNEAQ. The V gene end was trimmed by 1 base and the J gene end by 3 bases; junction bases not matched to a gene: 15. CDR3 DNA: TGTGCCAGCAGCTTAGACCCCGACAGGGGGAGAACCCAAGACACTGAAGCTTTCTTT. It translates to CASSLDPDRGRTQDTEAFF.

V is TRBV19 and J is TRBJ2-4; possible D gene TRBD1, 5 bases. This CDR3 comprises 15 residues. Germline V CDR1 and CDR2: LNHDA, SQIVND (reference sequence). The ends were cut back, 6 bases at V and 0 bases at J, with 12 bases in the middle. The CDR3 here is CASSNTRVAKNIQYF. For the CDR3, the DNA is TGTGCCAGTAGCAATACCAGGGTAGCCAAAAACATTCAGTACTTC.

This clone turned up a few times. The rearrangement uses TRBV9 and TRBJ2-3; 10 bases agree with TRBD2. CDR3 length equals 15 residues. The V gene's germline CDR1 is SGDLS and CDR2 YYNGEE. After removal of 4 bases from V and 4 bases from J, the junction contained 6 bases not matched to a gene. CDR3 protein: CASSWGTSDSDTQYF. The CDR3 DNA follows: TGTGCCAGCAGCTGGGGGACTAGCGATTCAGATACGCAGTATTTT.

The rearrangement uses TRBV27 and TRBJ1-4; tentatively, D is TRBD1 (6 bases). CDR3 length equals 14 residues. The V end was cut by 3 bases, the J end by 7 bases, with 12 bases between. From germline, CDR1 is MNHEY and CDR2 SMNVEV (reference sequence). DNA for the CDR3: TGTGCCAGCAGTTTCTCTGGACAGTCTGAAAAACTGTTTTTT. It translates to CASSFSGQSEKLFF.

The chain joins TRBV28 to TRBJ1-4; 7 bases line up with TRBD1. The CDR3 runs to 11 residues. V was clipped by 8 bases and J by 11 bases; unmatched bases: 5. Germline lookup yields CDR1 MDHEN and CDR2 SYDVKM. The CDR3 region is CASLQGVKLFF. CDR3 sequence (DNA): TGTGCCAGCCTCCAGGGGGTTAAACTGTTTTTT. The full variable domain, with the rest looked up from reference TRBV28 and TRBJ1-4, is DVKVTQSSRYLVKRTGEKVFLECVQDMDHENMFWYRQDPGLGLRLIYFSYDVKMKEKGDIPEGYSVSREKKERFSLILESASTNQTSMYLCASLQGVKLFFGSGTQLSVL.